Sequencing of this T cell receptor beta chain was carried out in a study of Graves' ophthalmopathy and Graves' hyperthyroidism. Germline CDR1 reads SGHAT; CDR2 reads FQNNGV. This CDR3 contains 17 residues. The V gene lost 3 bases and the J gene lost 2 bases, with 14 bases spanning the gap. Amplification targeted the TCR beta CDR3 regions, with RNA transcripts as the source material. HTBI primers were employed in first-round RT-PCR, then a second-round multiplex PCR followed. TCRdb itself ran the multiplex PCR reads through MiXCR, one entry per CDR3 protein. The sample holds roughly 500,000 distinct CDR3 sequences, around 15% seen once. This clonotype was picked up many times.

The source of this sequence is a woman between 25 and 40 years old with Graves' ophthalmopathy. The V gene is TRBV11-2, the J gene TRBJ2-6, with D possibly matching TRBD1 (6 bases). Sample: blood. CDR3 in amino acids: CASSFTSRGTGANVLTF. CDR3 nucleotides: TGTGCCAGCAGCTTTACATCCAGGGGAACTGGGGCCAACGTCCTGACTTTC.